The rows below give T cell receptor beta chains drawn from one sample of a study of T cell responses to AZD1222 COVID-19 vaccine. This table comes from immunoSEQ multiplex PCR, and its TCRdb copy is limited to in-frame clones, with some not included. The data show more than 150,000 clones, nearly 95% seen once. The sequences come from peripheral blood, collected 28 days after the second AZD1222 dose. The receptors derive from an adult who received the AZD1222 COVID-19 vaccine. CDR3s include the opening cysteine and the closing phenylalanine or tryptophan. D genes are given only for firm matches. Clone size is stated in some rows and not others, as once, few, many or a class when expanded.

v_call	j_call	clone_size	d_call	cdr3_aa	cdr3_nt
TRBV21-1	TRBJ1-1	-	-	CASSKVKECRGRENTEAFF	TGTGCCAGCAGCAAGGTAAAGGAATGCAGGGGGCGGGAGAACACTGAAGCTTTCTTT
TRBV5-5	TRBJ1-5	-	-	CASSLAGLNQPQHF	TGTGCCAGCAGCTTGGCTGGACTCAATCAGCCCCAGCATTTT
TRBV5-1	TRBJ1-6	-	-	CASSLEPGDSPLHF	TGCGCCAGCAGCTTGGAACCAGGAGACTCACCCCTCCACTTT
TRBV5-1	TRBJ1-2	-	-	CASSLETSLGYGYTF	TGCGCCAGCAGCTTGGAAACGTCCTTAGGCTATGGCTACACCTTC
TRBV2	TRBJ2-2	-	TRBD1	CASSGQGVDTGELFF	TGTGCCAGCAGTGGACAGGGCGTCGACACCGGGGAGCTGTTTTTT
TRBV20-1	TRBJ1-5	-	-	CSASFRGNQPQHF	TGCAGTGCTAGTTTTAGGGGCAATCAGCCCCAGCATTTT
TRBV5-1	TRBJ2-1	-	-	CASSLEMESYNEQFF	TGCGCCAGCAGCTTGGAGATGGAATCCTACAATGAGCAGTTCTTC
TRBV5-1	TRBJ1-3	-	TRBD1	CASSRETGGNRNTIYF	TGCGCCAGCAGCCGGGAAACAGGGGGCAATAGAAACACCATATATTTT
TRBV15	TRBJ2-6	-	-	CATSRDRQGSSGANVLTF	TGTGCCACCAGCAGAGATCGGCAGGGAAGCTCTGGGGCCAACGTCCTGACTTTC
TRBV10-3	TRBJ2-7	-	-	CAIHSGSSYEQYF	TGTGCCATCCACTCAGGGAGCTCCTACGAGCAGTACTTC
TRBV5-1	TRBJ2-1	-	TRBD1	CASSLQGALNEQFF	TGCGCCAGCAGCTTACAGGGGGCGCTTAATGAGCAGTTCTTC
TRBV18	TRBJ2-3	-	-	CASSRQGLSDTQYF	TGTGCCAGCTCACGCCAGGGACTTTCGGATACGCAGTATTTT
TRBV6-5	TRBJ1-4	-	TRBD1	CASSPQGAFNEKLFF	TGTGCCAGCAGTCCGCAGGGGGCGTTTAATGAAAAACTGTTTTTT
TRBV6-5	TRBJ1-3	-	-	CASHAGTGNTIYF	TGTGCCAGCCATGCAGGGACAGGAAACACCATATATTTT
TRBV2	TRBJ2-3	-	TRBD2	CGWASGGSRFLDTQYF	TGTGGGTGGGCTAGCGGGGGGTCGCGTTTTTTAGATACGCAGTATTTT
TRBV30	TRBJ1-1	-	-	CAWSFRNTEAFF	TGTGCCTGGAGTTTCCGGAACACTGAAGCTTTCTTT
TRBV5-5	TRBJ2-7	-	TRBD1	CASSLTGGIGEQYF	TGTGCCAGCAGCTTAACAGGGGGGATTGGCGAGCAGTACTTC
TRBV20-1	TRBJ1-2	once	-	CSAIRGKGYTF	TGCAGTGCTATCCGAGGGAAAGGCTACACCTTC
TRBV4-2	TRBJ1-4	-	TRBD1	CASSLGNQGGEKLFF	TGTGCCAGCAGCCTTGGTAATCAGGGGGGTGAAAAACTGTTTTTT
TRBV19	TRBJ1-1	-	-	CASSIRTATTEAFF	TGTGCCAGTAGTATTCGAACAGCAACCACTGAAGCTTTCTTT
TRBV5-1	TRBJ2-1	-	-	CASRFPSDPHLTNNEQFF	TGCGCCAGCCGATTTCCAAGTGACCCCCACTTAACGAACAATGAGCAGTTCTTC
TRBV4-3	TRBJ2-7	once	TRBD1	CASSQDPGQNYEQYF	TGCGCCAGCAGCCAAGATCCGGGACAGAACTACGAGCAGTACTTC
TRBV19	TRBJ1-5	few	-	CASSFQGNQPQHF	TGTGCCAGTAGTTTTCAGGGGAATCAGCCCCAGCATTTT
TRBV9	TRBJ1-1	-	-	CASSPDPSEAFF	TGTGCCAGCAGCCCCGATCCGTCTGAAGCTTTCTTT
TRBV18	TRBJ2-3	-	-	CASSPQEADTQYF	TGTGCCAGCTCACCCCAGGAGGCAGATACGCAGTATTTT
TRBV19	TRBJ2-7	-	TRBD2	CASRTSGSSEQYF	TGTGCCAGTAGAACTAGCGGGAGCTCCGAGCAGTACTTC
TRBV6-2/TRBV6-3	TRBJ1-1	-	TRBD1	CASSYVTGRTNTEAFF	TGTGCCAGCAGTTACGTGACAGGGAGGACGAACACTGAAGCTTTCTTT
TRBV7-8	TRBJ2-7	-	-	CASSLRTGFSGSSYEQYF	TGTGCCAGCAGCTTAAGGACAGGGTTTAGCGGGAGCTCCTACGAGCAGTACTTC
TRBV19	TRBJ2-1	-	TRBD1	CASWDRAHEQFF	TGTGCCAGTTGGGACAGGGCCCATGAGCAGTTCTTC
TRBV6-5	TRBJ2-1	-	-	CASSRTLLNNEQFF	TGTGCCAGCAGCCGGACTCTTCTAAACAATGAGCAGTTCTTC
TRBV29-1	TRBJ2-7	-	TRBD2	CSVEEWGLTGGTYEQYF	TGCAGCGTTGAAGAATGGGGACTAACGGGGGGAACCTACGAGCAGTACTTC
TRBV12-3/TRBV12-4	TRBJ1-5	once	-	CASTPGQNQPQHF	TGTGCCAGCACCCCGGGACAAAATCAGCCCCAGCATTTT
TRBV6-6	TRBJ1-1	-	-	CASSFPHREGTEAFF	TGTGCCAGCAGTTTTCCTCACAGGGAGGGCACTGAAGCTTTCTTT
TRBV5-1	TRBJ1-2	-	-	CASSAVNYGYTF	TGCGCCAGCAGCGCGGTTAACTATGGCTACACCTTC
TRBV19	TRBJ2-1	-	TRBD2	CASTPGRGLATNEQFF	TGTGCCAGTACCCCCGGTCGGGGACTAGCGACAAATGAGCAGTTCTTC
TRBV9	TRBJ2-3	-	-	CASSRGGGWADTQYF	TGTGCCAGCAGCAGAGGAGGGGGATGGGCAGATACGCAGTATTTT
TRBV27	TRBJ1-2	-	TRBD1	CASSPIQLRDRGYGYTF	TGTGCCAGCAGTCCAATCCAACTCAGAGACAGGGGTTATGGCTACACCTTC
TRBV3-1/TRBV3-2	TRBJ2-7	-	TRBD2	CASSMGLAGDEQYF	TGTGCCAGCAGCATGGGACTAGCGGGTGACGAGCAGTACTTC
TRBV19	TRBJ1-1	few	-	CASSIGFQGTTEAFF	TGTGCCAGTAGTATCGGGTTCCAGGGGACCACTGAAGCTTTCTTT
TRBV4-3	TRBJ2-4	-	-	CASSQDGAGGAKNIQYF	TGCGCCAGCAGCCAAGATGGGGCAGGGGGGGCCAAAAACATTCAGTACTTC
TRBV19	TRBJ1-1	-	-	CASWGLNGAEAFF	TGTGCCAGTTGGGGACTGAATGGAGCTGAAGCTTTCTTT
TRBV6-6	TRBJ1-1	-	-	CASSYSRTGPDTEAFF	TGTGCCAGCAGTTACTCAAGAACGGGGCCTGACACTGAAGCTTTCTTT
TRBV12-3/TRBV12-4	TRBJ2-7	-	-	CASSYRRGYEQYF	TGTGCCAGCAGTTATAGACGGGGGTACGAGCAGTACTTC
TRBV15	TRBJ1-3	-	-	CATSRVGLGRFSGNTIYF	TGTGCCACCAGCAGAGTTGGTTTAGGCAGATTCTCTGGAAACACCATATATTTT
TRBV10-3	TRBJ2-2	-	-	CAISGQERIYTGELFF	TGTGCCATCAGTGGCCAGGAGAGGATTTACACCGGGGAGCTGTTTTTT
TRBV10-3	TRBJ1-6	once	-	CAISPGASPLHF	TGTGCCATCAGCCCAGGGGCTTCACCCCTCCACTTT
TRBV4-2	TRBJ2-3	-	-	CASSQVSIAVTDTQYF	TGTGCCAGCAGCCAAGTTTCCATAGCGGTCACAGATACGCAGTATTTT
TRBV3-1/TRBV3-2	TRBJ2-3	-	-	CASTVAGTDTQYF	TGTGCCAGCACTGTAGCTGGCACAGATACGCAGTATTTT
TRBV10-2	TRBJ1-1	-	TRBD1	CASIRGGADTEAFF	TGCGCCAGCATAAGAGGGGGCGCGGACACTGAAGCTTTCTTT
TRBV5-4	TRBJ1-1	-	-	CASSAWDFWNTEAFF	TGTGCCAGCAGCGCCTGGGACTTTTGGAACACTGAAGCTTTCTTT
TRBV7-8	TRBJ2-7	-	-	CASSLLVGTHNEQYF	TGTGCCAGCAGCTTATTGGTCGGTACTCATAACGAGCAGTACTTC
TRBV6-5	TRBJ2-3	-	TRBD1	CATTGGHTQYF	TGTGCCACCACAGGGGGACATACGCAGTATTTT
TRBV3-1/TRBV3-2	TRBJ2-5	-	TRBD2	CASSQDLADQETQYF	TGTGCCAGCAGCCAAGATCTAGCGGACCAAGAGACCCAGTACTTC
TRBV5-1	TRBJ2-6	-	-	CASSLDLGLSGANVLTF	TGCGCCAGCAGCTTGGATCTGGGCCTCTCTGGGGCCAACGTCCTGACTTTC
TRBV10-3	TRBJ1-1	-	TRBD1	CAISDPTGGTEAFF	TGTGCCATCAGTGACCCCACAGGGGGCACTGAAGCTTTCTTT
TRBV5-1	TRBJ2-2	-	-	CASTLNSLPNTGELFF	TGCGCCAGCACCCTCAACAGCTTACCTAACACCGGGGAGCTGTTTTTT
TRBV5-6	TRBJ1-5	-	TRBD1	CASTYGQGDQPQHF	TGTGCCAGCACCTACGGACAGGGGGATCAGCCCCAGCATTTT